The entry that follows covers one T cell receptor beta chain sequence. Its target is not known. The data were taken from a study of T cell repertoires in cytomegalovirus infection. In the study overall: Matching HLA type, along with CMV infection, was indicated by public TCR beta signatures.

Points from the study as a whole: In two of eight donors, the top clonotype was HLA-C-restricted CMV-specific.

TCRdb independently ran MiXCR on the reads; one entry per CDR3 protein. Seen here are some 300,000 distinct CDR3 sequences, about 9.2% observed once, and the top ten hold approximately 2.3%. The CDR3 consists of 15 residues. V was trimmed by 5 bases and J by 1 base, leaving 14 bases between them. Germline CDR1 reads MNHNS; CDR2 reads SASEGT. The clonotype originates from a human donor in good health (CMV status not recorded). Some clones in this sample may be carry-over from other donors' samples. The chain joins TRBV6-1 to TRBJ1-1; tentative D call: TRBD1 (6 bases). Sequenced: PBMCs. The CDR3 is CASSPIDRTNTEAFF. CDR3 sequence (DNA): TGTGCCAGCAGTCCCATCGACAGGACGAACACTGAAGCTTTCTTT.